Each of the 29 T cell receptor beta chains below was sequenced from the same sample in a study of spatial heterogeneity in lung cancer. One entry per CDR3 protein results from TCRdb running MiXCR on the 5' RACE reads. Here the sample spans tens of thousands of distinct CDR3 sequences, roughly an eighth being singletons. Time point indicated: sample taken at primary tumor resection. The input material, whole RNA from tumor, nontumor lung or frozen PBMC, was sequenced unsorted. The sequences come from PBMCs, collected at surgery. These receptor sequences come from a male donor with early-stage non-small cell lung cancer.

This clonotype appeared a few times. CDR3 sequence (DNA): TGCAGTGCTAATAGTCTCCGGGCAGATACGCAGTATTTT. Amino acids: CSANSLRADTQYF. The chain employs TRBV20-1 and TRBJ2-3; D not certain. The germline V gene encodes CDR1 DFQATT and CDR2 SNEGSKA (reference sequence). V shed 4 bases and J shed 4 bases, with 12 bases lying between them. The CDR3 covers 13 residues.

The table lists this clonotype with a few counts. The rearrangement links TRBV14 to TRBJ2-7, with D maybe TRBD2 (5 bases). V lost 6 bases to trimming and J lost 2 bases, with 17 bases between them. Germline CDR1 SGHDN, CDR2 FVKESK. The CDR3 covers 15 residues. CDR3 sequence reads: CASSPVGAAAYEQYF. The CDR3, as DNA: TGTGCCAGCAGTCCGGTCGGAGCGGCAGCCTACGAGCAGTACTTC.

The chain has TRBV7-8 and TRBJ2-7; 7 bases align to TRBD1. Germline loops: CDR1 SGHVS, CDR2 FQNEAQ. The V and J ends lost 1 base and 6 bases, in that order; junction bases with no gene match: 9. The CDR3 totals 15 residues. CDR3 amino acids: CASSLETGTLLEQYF. The CDR3 nucleotides read TGTGCCAGCAGCTTAGAGACAGGGACCCTACTCGAGCAGTACTTC. The full variable domain, rest sourced from reference TRBV7-8 and TRBJ2-7, is GAGVSQSPRYKVAKRGQDVALRCDPISGHVSLFWYQQALGQGPEFLTYFQNEAQLDKSGLPSDRFFAERPEGSVSTLKIQRTQQEDSAVYLCASSLETGTLLEQYFGPGTRLTVT.

In its sample, this clonotype was seen many times. This chain links TRBV12-3 or TRBV12-4 with TRBJ1-4; D ambiguous. CDR3 length: 13 amino acids. Trimming took off 5 bases at V and 8 bases at J, with 12 bases between the two ends. Here the CDR3 DNA reads TGTGCCAGCAGTCGGGCCAGGAAGGAAAAACTGTTTTTT. It codes for CASSRARKEKLFF.

This clonotype was counted between two and nine times. V gene TRBV5-1 combines with J gene TRBJ2-7; unclear D gene. V gave up 0 bases and J gave up 3 bases, with 4 bases separating them. Germline CDR1 SGHRS, CDR2 YFSETQ. The length of the CDR3 is 12 residues. The CDR3 spells CASSLDFYEQYF. The DNA for the CDR3 is TGCGCCAGCAGCTTGGACTTCTACGAGCAGTACTTC.

This clonotype was found a few times. This chain uses TRBV12-3 or TRBV12-4 with TRBJ1-3; no firm D call. The CDR3 spans 14 residues. Trimming shortened V by 8 bases and J by 0 bases, and 11 bases separated the two germline ends. In nucleotides, the CDR3 is TGTGCCAGCGTAAGATGGCACTCTGGAAACACCATATATTTT. Translation: CASVRWHSGNTIYF.

The gene calls are TRBV7-3 and TRBJ2-1; maybe TRBD2 (6 bases). The germline V and J ends were trimmed by 5 bases and 3 bases, with 17 bases remaining between them. CDR1 is SGHTA, CDR2 FQGTGA, per germline. The CDR3 runs 16 residues. The CDR3 bases are TGTGCCAGCAGCCGTCTAGCGTACGGGCTCTACAATGAGCAGTTCTTC. Amino acids: CASSRLAYGLYNEQFF.

The chain links TRBV6-1 to TRBJ2-5, with 9 bases matching TRBD1. The CDR3 consists of 14 residues. Looked up from germline, CDR1 is MNHNS and CDR2 is SASEGT. V was clipped by 7 bases and J by 4 bases; unmatched bases: 7. CDR3 sequence (DNA): TGTGCCAGCATTTCCGGGACAGGGTTAGAGACCCAGTACTTC. Translated: CASISGTGLETQYF.

This clonotype was observed a handful of times. V is TRBV29-1 and J is TRBJ2-7; D uncertain. This CDR3 is 12 amino acids long. V lost 4 bases, J lost 7 bases, and 14 bases lay in between. CDR1 is SQVTM and CDR2 is ANQGSEA in the germline V gene. This CDR3 reads CSVVVSEFEQYF. For the CDR3, the DNA is TGCAGCGTTGTGGTCAGTGAGTTTGAGCAGTACTTC.

V and J are TRBV6-5 and TRBJ1-2; a possible D gene is TRBD1 (5 bases). With 7 bases removed from V and 1 base from J, the gap between germline ends came to 13 bases. This CDR3 spans 14 amino acids. Germline V gene data show CDR1 as MNHEY and CDR2 as SVGAGI. CDR3 residues: CASTGLLLNYGYTF. The CDR3, as DNA: TGTGCCAGCACGGGGCTGCTTCTTAACTATGGCTACACCTTC.

The genes are TRBV5-1 and TRBJ2-7; TRBD2 might be the D (5 bases). V lost 2 bases and J 7 bases, leaving 16 bases between the germline ends. The germline gives CDR1 SGHRS, CDR2 YFSETQ. This CDR3 spans 14 amino acids. The CDR3 reads CASSFGGSDREQYF. CDR3 DNA: TGCGCCAGCAGCTTTGGCGGGTCGGATAGGGAGCAGTACTTC.

This clonotype was counted only a few times. The chain uses TRBV7-2 and TRBJ2-7; D is perhaps TRBD1 (6 bases). Trimming removed 5 bases at V and 4 bases at J, with 27 bases between. Germline CDR1 reads SGHTA; CDR2 reads FQGNSA. The length of the CDR3 is 18 residues. CDR3 sequence reads: CASSIHSGTFSRAYEQYF. The CDR3 region has the DNA TGTGCCAGCAGCATACACTCGGGGACATTCTCGAGGGCGTACGAGCAGTACTTC.

Remarks on this clonotype: A much more abundant neighbour one base away suggests this may be a read error. The chain links TRBV9 to TRBJ1-2; 9 bases are shared with TRBD1. Germline V CDR1 and CDR2: SGDLS, YYNGEE. The CDR3 runs 16 residues. V dropped 7 bases and J dropped 4; count of bases not matched to a gene: 14. CDR3 bases: TGTGCCAGCTGCAGGGACAGGGAGATACCTATCTATGGCTACACCTTC. Protein sequence: CASCRDREIPIYGYTF.

The sample holds many counts of this clonotype. The genes are TRBV9 and TRBJ2-2; the D call may be TRBD1 or TRBD2 (5 bases each). This CDR3 is 14 amino acids long. V was trimmed by 4 bases and J by 7 bases, leaving 14 bases between them. Germline CDR1 SGDLS, CDR2 YYNGEE. The CDR3 region has the DNA TGTGCCAGCAGCCCATATCTGGGGGACGGGGAGCTGTTTTTT. It yields the protein CASSPYLGDGELFF.

The chain has TRBV5-1 and TRBJ1-1; 12 bases align to TRBD1. CDR1 and CDR2 (germline): SGHRS, YFSETQ. After removal of 1 base from V and 3 bases from J, the junction contained 10 bases not matched to a gene. This CDR3 is built from 18 residues. CDR3 sequence: CASSLRTGTGGLDTEAFF. Written as DNA, the CDR3 is TGCGCCAGCAGCTTGCGAACCGGGACAGGGGGCCTGGACACTGAAGCTTTCTTT.

This clonotype appeared many times. The rearrangement uses TRBV24-1 and TRBJ1-2; D is ambiguous. Trimming shortened V by 7 bases and J by 8 bases, and 10 bases separated the two germline ends. The CDR3 sequence is 11 residues long. The germline V gene has CDR1 KGHDR and CDR2 SFDVKD. CDR3 amino acids: CATSGNEGYTF. The CDR3, as DNA: TGTGCCACCAGCGGGAACGAGGGCTACACCTTC.

In its sample, this clonotype was seen many times. The V and J genes are TRBV9 and TRBJ2-7; TRBD1 is a possible D gene (6 bases). Germline-derived CDR1 and CDR2 are SGDLS and YYNGEE. The length of the CDR3 is 14 residues. V was shortened by 4 bases and J by 2 bases, with 13 bases between the two germline ends. The CDR3 region is CASSPGVSTYEQYF. The CDR3 nucleotides are TGTGCCAGCAGCCCAGGGGTGTCAACCTACGAGCAGTACTTC.

The V call is TRBV20-1, the J call TRBJ2-7; tentative D call: TRBD2 (6 bases). The V end lost 6 bases, the J end lost 6 bases, and 18 bases lay between the germline ends. CDR1 DFQATT and CDR2 SNEGSKA come from the germline V gene (reference sequence). The CDR3 covers 13 residues. The CDR3 DNA is TGCAGTGCCGCCAGAGGGGTGGGAGGCGAGCAGTACTTC. As protein: CSAARGVGGEQYF.

This clonotype has only a few counts. The genes are TRBV7-2 and TRBJ2-2, with 10 positions matching TRBD2. The CDR3 contains 19 residues. Trimming at V came to 2 bases and at J to 7 bases, leaving 16 bases not matched to a gene. The germline V gene has CDR1 SGHTA and CDR2 FQGNSA. CDR3 in amino acids: CASSLRGGAGGPIVGELFF. In DNA form, the CDR3 reads TGTGCCAGCAGCTTACGGGGAGGAGCGGGAGGGCCGATAGTCGGGGAGCTGTTTTTT.

The rearrangement joins TRBV25-1 to TRBJ2-1, with 7 nucleotides matching TRBD2. Germline assignment: CDR1 MGHDK and CDR2 SYGVNS. V shed 3 bases, J shed 8 bases, and the junction held 4 bases outside the gene matches. There are 13 residues in the CDR3. CDR3 nucleotides: TGTGCCAGCAGTGAGGGAGGGCAATATGAGCAGTTCTTC. Protein sequence: CASSEGGQYEQFF.

This chain uses TRBV20-1 with TRBJ1-5; D is unclear. The CDR3 has 13 amino acids. V lost 1 base and J lost 7, with 11 bases in between. The germline V gene encodes CDR1 DFQATT and CDR2 SNEGSKA (reference sequence). The CDR3 spells CSARATPIQPQHF. DNA for the CDR3: TGCAGTGCTAGAGCCACTCCGATCCAGCCCCAGCATTTT.

The rearrangement links TRBV7-9 to TRBJ2-4; TRBD2 might be the D (6 bases). From germline, CDR1 is SEHNR and CDR2 FQNEAQ (reference sequence). Trimming left V 0 bases short and J 9 bases short, with 15 bases between. CDR3 length: 15 amino acids. The CDR3 sequence: CASSLATGEAGIQYF. The CDR3 DNA is TGTGCCAGCAGCTTAGCGACGGGAGAGGCGGGCATTCAGTACTTC.

This clonotype was seen at least ten times. The rearrangement uses TRBV2 and TRBJ1-1; tentative D call: TRBD1 (6 bases). The CDR3 length is 14 residues. Trimming pared 4 bases from V and 8 bases from J, leaving 17 bases between. The germline V gene encodes CDR1 SNHLY and CDR2 FYNNEI. The CDR3 DNA sequence: TGTGCCAGCAGTGTTAACAGGGTCCACGCCGAAGCTTTCTTT. This translates into CASSVNRVHAEAFF.

This clonotype came up many times. This chain joins TRBV5-1 and TRBJ2-1, with a possible D match to TRBD1 (7 bases). V shed 4 bases and J shed 4 bases, with 15 bases lying between them. The length of the CDR3 is 15 residues. Germline-derived CDR1 and CDR2 are SGHRS and YFSETQ. CDR3 in DNA: TGCGCCAGCAGCCCAAGACAGGGACTTTACAATGAGCAGTTCTTC. Translating it yields CASSPRQGLYNEQFF.

As for this clonotype: This may come from a read error, since a much larger clone is one base off. This chain links TRBV4-1 with TRBJ1-1; D remains unclear. CDR1 and CDR2 (germline): MGHRA, YSYEKL. The CDR3 covers 14 residues. CDR3 sequence: CASSQDPPNTGAFF. The CDR3 DNA reads as TGCGCCAGCAGCCAAGATCCCCCGAACACTGGAGCTTTCTTT.

As to this clonotype: This may stem from a read error, because a much larger clone lies one nucleotide away. The J gene is TRBJ2-5, the V gene TRBV9, with D perhaps matching TRBD2 (6 bases). Per the germline V gene, CDR1 is SGDLS and CDR2 is YYNGEE. This CDR3 spans 16 amino acids. The V end was cut by 0 bases, the J end by 4 bases, with 16 bases between. In DNA, the CDR3 is TGTGCCAGCAGCGTAGGCCTTGCGGGGAGCCTAGAGACCCAGTACTTC. It encodes CASSVGLAGSLETQYF. Using reference TRBV9 and TRBJ2-5 for the parts outside the CDR3, the full variable domain is DSGVTQTPKHLITATGQRVTLRCSPRSGDLSVYWYQQSLDQGLQFLIQYYNGEERAKGNILERFSAQQFPDLHSELNLSSLELGDSALYFCASSVGLAGSLETQYFGPGTRLLVL.

This clonotype was counted ten times or more. V and J are TRBV3-1 and TRBJ1-6; possible D gene TRBD1, 5 bases. Germline values: CDR1 LGHDT, CDR2 YNNKEL (reference sequence). This CDR3 comprises 16 residues. Trimming left V 4 bases short and J 5 bases short, with 15 bases between. CDR3 in DNA: TGTGCCAGCAGCCCCGGCGGCAGGGCAGATAATTCACCCCTCCACTTT. Its protein product is CASSPGGRADNSPLHF.

This clonotype has a count of ten or more. V is TRBV20-1 and J is TRBJ2-3; a weak D match, TRBD2 (5 bases). The germline V and J ends were trimmed by 2 bases and 1 base, with 13 bases remaining between them. Germline V gives CDR1 DFQATT, CDR2 SNEGSKA (reference sequence). The CDR3 spans 15 residues. The CDR3 here is CSARQASKGTDTQYF. The CDR3 region has the DNA TGCAGTGCTAGACAGGCTAGCAAGGGCACAGATACGCAGTATTTT.

V and J are TRBV5-1 and TRBJ2-3; no reliable D call. The CDR3 spans 16 residues. V was shortened by 4 bases and J by 1 base, with 16 bases between the two germline ends. Germline CDR1 reads SGHRS; CDR2 reads YFSETQ. The CDR3 here is CASSAAPRSGTDTQYF. DNA of the CDR3: TGCGCCAGCAGCGCCGCCCCACGTAGTGGCACAGATACGCAGTATTTT.